This T cell receptor (beta chain) emerged from a study of OX40 agonist ivuxolimab in advanced cancers. Turning to the study itself: Intravenous ivuxolimab was administered to patients every 2 weeks at 0.01 to 10 mg/kg. Study-level points and caveats: Clonal expansion from baseline to week 6 occurred in both CD4+ and CD8+ T cells.

This clone was seen once. Its target is not known. The CDR3 contains 14 residues. Looked up from germline, CDR1 is MNHEY and CDR2 is SMNVEV (reference sequence). V dropped 2 bases and J dropped 2 bases, with 10 bases sitting between them. Generated by immunoSEQ multiplex PCR, the TCRdb table keeps only in-frame clones and is missing some. The table has about 24,000 clones, approximately 80% seen once. The chain couples TRBV27 to TRBJ2-7, with no clear D. Source: CD4+ or CD8+ T cells sorted from blood, taken in a trial of the OX40 agonist ivuxolimab. The sequence came from an adult with an advanced solid tumor such as melanoma, head and neck, liver or kidney cancer. The CDR3 region has the DNA TGTGCCAGCAGTTTAATGGGTGTTCCCTACGAGCAGTACTTC. Residues: CASSLMGVPYEQYF.